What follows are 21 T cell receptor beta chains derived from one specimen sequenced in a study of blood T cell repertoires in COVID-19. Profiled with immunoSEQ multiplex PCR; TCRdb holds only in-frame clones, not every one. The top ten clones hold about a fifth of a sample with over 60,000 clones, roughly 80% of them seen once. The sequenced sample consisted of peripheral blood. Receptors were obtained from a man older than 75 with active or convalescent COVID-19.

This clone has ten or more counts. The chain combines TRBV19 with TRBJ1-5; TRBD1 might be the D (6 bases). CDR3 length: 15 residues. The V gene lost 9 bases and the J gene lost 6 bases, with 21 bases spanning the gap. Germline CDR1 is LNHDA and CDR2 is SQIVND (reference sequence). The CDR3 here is CASSDTGYSGQPQHF. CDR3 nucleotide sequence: TGTGCCAGCAGTGATACAGGGTACTCGGGTCAGCCCCAGCATTTT.

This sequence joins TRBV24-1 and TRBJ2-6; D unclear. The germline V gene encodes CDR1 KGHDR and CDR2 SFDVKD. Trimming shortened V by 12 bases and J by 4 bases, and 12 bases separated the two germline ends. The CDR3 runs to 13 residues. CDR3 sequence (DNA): TGTGCCTCCTCTTTTTCCGGGGCCAACGTCCTGACTTTC. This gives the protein CASSFSGANVLTF.

The CDR3 DNA is TGTGCCAGCTCACGCAGTGCTAGCACAGATACGCAGTATTTT. Translating gives CASSRSASTDTQYF. V usage is TRBV18 and J usage is TRBJ2-3, with unresolved D. The CDR3 contains 14 residues. Trimming removed 4 bases from V and 0 bases from J, with 8 bases in between. Germline V gene lookup returns CDR1 KGHSH and CDR2 LQKENI.

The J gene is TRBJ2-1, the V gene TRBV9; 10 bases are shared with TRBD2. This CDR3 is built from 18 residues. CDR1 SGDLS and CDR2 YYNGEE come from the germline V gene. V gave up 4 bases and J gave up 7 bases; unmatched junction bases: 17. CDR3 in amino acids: CASSPAPAGGSFGNEQFF. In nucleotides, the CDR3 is TGTGCCAGCAGCCCAGCCCCAGCGGGGGGGTCTTTTGGGAATGAGCAGTTCTTC.

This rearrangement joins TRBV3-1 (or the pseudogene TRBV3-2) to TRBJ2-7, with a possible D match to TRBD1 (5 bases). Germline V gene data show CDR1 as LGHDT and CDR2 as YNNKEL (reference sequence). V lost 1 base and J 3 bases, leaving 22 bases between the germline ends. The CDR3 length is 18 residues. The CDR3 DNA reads TGTGCCAGCAGCCAAGGGGGCTCGAAATCTGGTACAAGCTACGAGCAGTACTTC. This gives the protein CASSQGGSKSGTSYEQYF.

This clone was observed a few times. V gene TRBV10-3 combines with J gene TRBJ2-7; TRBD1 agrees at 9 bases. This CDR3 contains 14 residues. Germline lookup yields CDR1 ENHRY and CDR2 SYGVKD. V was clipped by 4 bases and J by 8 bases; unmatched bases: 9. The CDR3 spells CAISARDRDLKQYF. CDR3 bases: TGTGCCATCAGTGCTCGGGACAGGGATCTCAAGCAGTACTTC.

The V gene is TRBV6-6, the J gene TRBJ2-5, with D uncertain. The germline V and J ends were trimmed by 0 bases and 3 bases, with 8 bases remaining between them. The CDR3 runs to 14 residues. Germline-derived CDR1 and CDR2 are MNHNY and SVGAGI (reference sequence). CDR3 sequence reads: CASSYSSTEETQYF. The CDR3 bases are TGTGCCAGCAGTTACTCGAGCACAGAAGAGACCCAGTACTTC.

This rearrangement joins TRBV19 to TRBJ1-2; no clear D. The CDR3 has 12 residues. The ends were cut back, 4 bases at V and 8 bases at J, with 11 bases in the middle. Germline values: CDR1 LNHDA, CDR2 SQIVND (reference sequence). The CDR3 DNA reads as TGTGCCAGTAGTACCCCGAGCCGGGGCTACACCTTC. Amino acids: CASSTPSRGYTF.

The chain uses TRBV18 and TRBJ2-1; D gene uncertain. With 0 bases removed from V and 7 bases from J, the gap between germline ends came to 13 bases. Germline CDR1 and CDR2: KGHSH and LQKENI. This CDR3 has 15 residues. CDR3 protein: CASSPPSQVGNEQFF. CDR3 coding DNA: TGTGCCAGCTCACCACCCAGCCAGGTTGGGAATGAGCAGTTCTTC.

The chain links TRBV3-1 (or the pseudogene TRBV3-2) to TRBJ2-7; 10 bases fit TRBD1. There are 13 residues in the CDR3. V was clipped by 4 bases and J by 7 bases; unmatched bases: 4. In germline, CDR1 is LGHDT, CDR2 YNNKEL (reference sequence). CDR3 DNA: TGTGCCAGCAGCCGACAGGGGGCGGGAGAGCAGTACTTC. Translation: CASSRQGAGEQYF.

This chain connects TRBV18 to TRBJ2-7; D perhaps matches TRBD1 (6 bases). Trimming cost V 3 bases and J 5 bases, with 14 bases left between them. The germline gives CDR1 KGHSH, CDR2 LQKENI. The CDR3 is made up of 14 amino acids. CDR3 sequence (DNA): TGTGCCAGCTCACCGACCAGTAACAGGGACGAGCAGTACTTC. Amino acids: CASSPTSNRDEQYF. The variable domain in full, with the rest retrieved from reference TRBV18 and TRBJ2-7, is NAGVMQNPRHLVRRRGQEARLRCSPMKGHSHVYWYRQLPEEGLKFMVYLQKENIIDESGMPKERFSAEFPKEGPSILRIQQVVRGDSAAYFCASSPTSNRDEQYFGPGTRLTVT.

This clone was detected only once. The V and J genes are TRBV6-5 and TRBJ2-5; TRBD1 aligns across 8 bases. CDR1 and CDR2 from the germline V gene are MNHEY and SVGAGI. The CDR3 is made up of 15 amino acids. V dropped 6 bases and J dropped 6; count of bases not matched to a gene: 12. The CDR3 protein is CASRRGTGEIKTQYF. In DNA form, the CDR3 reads TGTGCCAGCAGACGCGGGACAGGCGAGATAAAGACCCAGTACTTC.

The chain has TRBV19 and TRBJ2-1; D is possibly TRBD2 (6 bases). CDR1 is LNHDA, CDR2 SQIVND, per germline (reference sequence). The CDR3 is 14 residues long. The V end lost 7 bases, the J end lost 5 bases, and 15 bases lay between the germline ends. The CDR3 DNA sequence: TGTGCCAGTACCCGTACCGGGGGAAACAATGAGCAGTTCTTC. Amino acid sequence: CASTRTGGNNEQFF.

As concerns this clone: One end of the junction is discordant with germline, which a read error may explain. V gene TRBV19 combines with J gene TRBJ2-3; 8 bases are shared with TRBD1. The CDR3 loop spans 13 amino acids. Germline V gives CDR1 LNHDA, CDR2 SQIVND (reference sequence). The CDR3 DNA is TGTGCGAGTAAGGGACAGGAGCCAGATACGCAGTATTTT. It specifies CASKGQEPDTQYF.

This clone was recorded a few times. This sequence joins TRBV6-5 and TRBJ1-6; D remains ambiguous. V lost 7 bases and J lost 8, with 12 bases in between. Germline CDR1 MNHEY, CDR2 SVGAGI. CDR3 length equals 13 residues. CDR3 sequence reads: CASTPRRDSPLHF. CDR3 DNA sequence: TGTGCCAGCACCCCGAGGAGGGATTCACCCCTCCACTTT.

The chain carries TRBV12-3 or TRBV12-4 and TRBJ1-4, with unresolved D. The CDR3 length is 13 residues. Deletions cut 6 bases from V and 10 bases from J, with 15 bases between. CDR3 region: CASSPIQRRKLFF. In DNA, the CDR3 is TGTGCCAGCAGCCCGATCCAGAGGCGAAAACTGTTTTTT.

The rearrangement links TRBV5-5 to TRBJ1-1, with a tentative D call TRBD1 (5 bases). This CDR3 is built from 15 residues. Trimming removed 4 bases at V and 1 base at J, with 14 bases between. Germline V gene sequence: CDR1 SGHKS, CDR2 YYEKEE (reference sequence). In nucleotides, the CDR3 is TGTGCCAGCAGCATCTTTGGGGCAGGGAACACTGAAGCTTTCTTT. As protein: CASSIFGAGNTEAFF.

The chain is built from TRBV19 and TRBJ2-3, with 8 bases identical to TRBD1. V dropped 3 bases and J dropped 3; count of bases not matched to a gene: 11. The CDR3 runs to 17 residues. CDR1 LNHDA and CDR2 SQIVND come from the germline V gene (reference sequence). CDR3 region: CASSIFPTGVSTDTQYF. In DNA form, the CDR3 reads TGTGCCAGTAGTATCTTTCCGACAGGGGTCTCAACAGATACGCAGTATTTT.

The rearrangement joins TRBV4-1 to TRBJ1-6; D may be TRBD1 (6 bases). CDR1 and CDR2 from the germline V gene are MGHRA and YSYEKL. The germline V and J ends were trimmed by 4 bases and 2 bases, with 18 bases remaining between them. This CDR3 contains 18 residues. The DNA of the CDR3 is TGCGCCAGCAGCCGCTCGACCCGCGGACAGACCTATAATTCACCCCTCCACTTT. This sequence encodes CASSRSTRGQTYNSPLHF.

This CDR3 reads CASSQEYSYEQYF. The CDR3 DNA reads as TGCGCCAGCAGCCAAGAATACTCCTACGAGCAGTACTTC. The chain is built from TRBV4-3 and TRBJ2-7, with D hard to call. The CDR3 sequence is 13 residues long. Germline CDR1 and CDR2: LGHNA and YSLEER. Between the trimmed V and J ends, which lost 0 bases and 0 bases, there was a span of 3 bases.

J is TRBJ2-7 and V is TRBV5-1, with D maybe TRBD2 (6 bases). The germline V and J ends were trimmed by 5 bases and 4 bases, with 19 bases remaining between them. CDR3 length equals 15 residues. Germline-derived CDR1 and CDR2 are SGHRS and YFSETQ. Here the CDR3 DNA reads TGCGCCAGCAGTTGGGTGGGGTCAGCGGGTTACGAGCAGTACTTC. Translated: CASSWVGSAGYEQYF.